This TCR beta chain was sequenced for a study of cytomegalovirus exposure and HLA in healthy donors. This table comes from immunoSEQ multiplex PCR, and its TCRdb copy is limited to in-frame clones, with some not included. In the table there are approximately 44,000 clones, about 90% of which are singletons. V lost 1 base and J 6 bases, leaving 9 bases between the germline ends. The CDR3 is made up of 14 amino acids. CDR1 and CDR2 from the germline V gene are SEHNR and FQNEAQ (reference sequence). The sample taken for sequencing was PBMCs. The clonotype originates from a young woman in good health and CMV-seronegative. The chain joins TRBV7-9 to TRBJ2-2; D might be TRBD1 (6 bases). The CDR3 is CASSLGGQSGELFF. The CDR3, as DNA: TGTGCCAGCAGCTTAGGGGGGCAATCCGGGGAGCTGTTTTTT.